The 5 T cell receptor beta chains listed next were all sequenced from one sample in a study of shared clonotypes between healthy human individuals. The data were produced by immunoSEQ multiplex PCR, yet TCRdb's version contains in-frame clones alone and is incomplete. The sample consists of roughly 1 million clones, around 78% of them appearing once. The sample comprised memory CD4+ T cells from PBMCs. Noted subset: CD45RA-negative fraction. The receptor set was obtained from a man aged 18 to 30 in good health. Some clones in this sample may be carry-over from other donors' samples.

DNA for the CDR3: TGTGCCACCAGCAGAGGGGCAGGGGGCCTGGGGACCCAGTACTTC. Protein sequence: CATSRGAGGLGTQYF. The gene calls are TRBV15 and TRBJ2-5, with 8 positions matching TRBD1. The CDR3 is 15 residues long. CDR1 is LNHNV and CDR2 is YYDKDF in the germline V gene (reference sequence). Trimming cost V 1 base and J 7 bases; bases outside gene matches: 8. Based on the CDR3 plus reference TRBV15 and TRBJ2-5, the full variable domain is DAMVIQNPRYQVTQFGKPVTLSCSQTLNHNVMYWYQQKSSQAPKLLFHYYDKDFNNEADTPDNFQSRRPNTSFCFLDIRSPGLGDTAMYLCATSRGAGGLGTQYFGPGTRLLVL.

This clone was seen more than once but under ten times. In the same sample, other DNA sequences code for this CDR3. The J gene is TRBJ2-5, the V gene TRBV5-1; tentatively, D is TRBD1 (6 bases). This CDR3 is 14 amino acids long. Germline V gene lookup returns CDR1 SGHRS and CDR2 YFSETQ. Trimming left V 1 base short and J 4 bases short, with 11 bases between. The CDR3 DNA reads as TGCGCCAGCAGCTTGTGGGGGCCGGGAGAGACCCAGTACTTC. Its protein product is CASSLWGPGETQYF. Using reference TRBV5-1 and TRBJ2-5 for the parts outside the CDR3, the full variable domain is KAGVTQTPRYLIKTRGQQVTLSCSPISGHRSVSWYQQTPGQGLQFLFEYFSETQRNKGNFPGRFSGRQFSNSRSEMNVSTLELGDSALYLCASSLWGPGETQYFGPGTRLLVL.

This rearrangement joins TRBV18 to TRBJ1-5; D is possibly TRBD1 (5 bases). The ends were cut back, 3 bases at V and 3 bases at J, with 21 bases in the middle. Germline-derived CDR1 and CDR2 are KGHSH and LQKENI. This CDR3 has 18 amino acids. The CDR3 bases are TGTGCCAGCTCACCCAGATCCGCAGGGTGGCAGAACAATCAGCCCCAGCATTTT. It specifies CASSPRSAGWQNNQPQHF.

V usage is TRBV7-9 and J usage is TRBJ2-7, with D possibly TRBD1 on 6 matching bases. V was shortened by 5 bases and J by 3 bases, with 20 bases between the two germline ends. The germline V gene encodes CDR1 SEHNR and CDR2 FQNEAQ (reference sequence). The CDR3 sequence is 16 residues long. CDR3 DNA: TGTGCCAGCAGCCGTGGGGCAGGGGTCGCCGTCTACGAGCAGTACTTC. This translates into CASSRGAGVAVYEQYF.

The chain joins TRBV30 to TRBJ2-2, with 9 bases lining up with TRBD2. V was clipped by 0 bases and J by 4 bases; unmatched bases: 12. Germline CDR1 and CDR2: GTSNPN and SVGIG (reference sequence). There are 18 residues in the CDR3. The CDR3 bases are TGTGCCTGGAGTGTAAATCCTCGGCGGGAGGGCCGCACCGGGGAGCTGTTTTTT. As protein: CAWSVNPRREGRTGELFF. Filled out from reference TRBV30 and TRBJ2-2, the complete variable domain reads SQTIHQWPATLVQPVGSPLSLECTVEGTSNPNLYWYRQAAGRGLQLLFYSVGIGQISSEVPQNLSASRPQDRQFILSSKKLLLSDSGFYLCAWSVNPRREGRTGELFFGEGSRLTVL.